This T cell receptor beta chain was observed in a study of cytomegalovirus exposure and HLA in healthy donors. Notes on this clone: Antigen unknown.

The CDR3 extends over 15 amino acids. Germline lookup yields CDR1 MNHNY and CDR2 SVGAGI (reference sequence). J lost 4 bases, V lost 1 base, and 5 bases had no gene match. Study-level findings and limits: Donors were assumed by presence/absence analyses to have roughly uniform sequencing depth. V- and J-gene trimming in TCR beta was tied to a missense DCLRE1C variant by an analysis performed later. Accounts indicate the classifier identified cytomegalovirus status with strong specificity and sensitivity. TCR beta sequences reportedly predicted the HLA-A and HLA-B alleles of most subjects accurately.

Primers included in the PCR were 60 Vbeta and 13 Jbeta primers. Repertoires were generated with immunoSEQ multiplex PCR, while TCRdb's copy carries only in-frame clones and drops some. The sample shows around 120,000 clones, under 90% of them seen only once. The chain uses TRBV6-6 and TRBJ2-7; TRBD2 aligns across 9 bases. The clonotype originates from a woman aged 25 to 39 in good health and CMV-seronegative. Sequenced: PBMCs. The CDR3 region is CASSYFSGSGYEQYF. DNA for the CDR3: TGTGCCAGCAGTTACTTTAGCGGGAGCGGGTACGAGCAGTACTTC.